This is a list of T cell receptor beta chains from one sample in a study of PD-L1 blockade in urothelial cancer. Clones were read by immunoSEQ multiplex PCR, and TCRdb kept only the in-frame ones, dropping some. The table lists around 100,000 clones, around 85% of them singletons. The starting material was PBMCs, obtained around atezolizumab (anti-PD-L1) treatment. The source of these receptors is a man over 45 with urothelial cancer. Both conserved end residues are part of each CDR3. The order of the fields is clone size, J gene, V gene, D gene, CDR3 DNA, CDR3 protein. A D gene is named only where the DNA matches it firmly. Some rows have no size entry. The others give once, few or many, or a class for an expanded clone.

clone_size: few; j_call: TRBJ2-1; v_call: TRBV2; d_call: NA; cdr3_nt: TGTGCCAGCAGTGTATCAGATTACAATGAGCAGTTCTTC; cdr3_aa: CASSVSDYNEQFF
clone_size: NA; j_call: TRBJ1-5; v_call: TRBV21-1; d_call: NA; cdr3_nt: TGTGCCAGCAGCCCTACAGGGGGATCCTATAGCAATCAGCCCCAGCATTTT; cdr3_aa: CASSPTGGSYSNQPQHF
clone_size: NA; j_call: TRBJ2-5; v_call: TRBV13; d_call: TRBD2; cdr3_nt: TGTGCCAGCAAGACTAGCGGGATAAAACAAGAGACCCAGTACTTC; cdr3_aa: CASKTSGIKQETQYF
clone_size: once; j_call: TRBJ1-2; v_call: TRBV5-1; d_call: TRBD1; cdr3_nt: TGCGCCAGCAGCCCAGGTGGGACAGGGTCGTATGGCTACACCTTC; cdr3_aa: CASSPGGTGSYGYTF
clone_size: NA; j_call: TRBJ2-7; v_call: TRBV27; d_call: NA; cdr3_nt: TGTGCCAGCAGTTTTGGCCCGTCCTACGAGCAGTACTTC; cdr3_aa: CASSFGPSYEQYF
clone_size: NA; j_call: TRBJ2-5; v_call: TRBV10-3; d_call: TRBD2; cdr3_nt: TGTGCCATCGGGGTCGGGGGGTCCGAGACCCAGTACTTC; cdr3_aa: CAIGVGGSETQYF
clone_size: NA; j_call: TRBJ1-1; v_call: TRBV29-1; d_call: NA; cdr3_nt: TGCAGCGTTACCGGGAACACTGAAGCTTTCTTT; cdr3_aa: CSVTGNTEAFF
clone_size: NA; j_call: TRBJ1-5; v_call: TRBV6-1; d_call: TRBD1; cdr3_nt: TGTGCCAGCAGTGCTGGGACAGCTATTCAGCCCCAGCATTTT; cdr3_aa: CASSAGTAIQPQHF
clone_size: NA; j_call: TRBJ1-5; v_call: TRBV28; d_call: NA; cdr3_nt: TGTGCCAGCAACCTTAGGAGGCGGACCTTTAGCAATCAGCCCCAGCATTTT; cdr3_aa: CASNLRRRTFSNQPQHF
clone_size: once; j_call: TRBJ2-3; v_call: TRBV7-2; d_call: TRBD2; cdr3_nt: TGTGCCAGCAGCTCCACGCTGGTAGCGGGAGTGAATACGCAGTATTTT; cdr3_aa: CASSSTLVAGVNTQYF
clone_size: NA; j_call: TRBJ2-1; v_call: TRBV4-1; d_call: NA; cdr3_nt: TGCGCCAGCAGCCAAGATCAGGGGCGAGAGCAGTTCTTC; cdr3_aa: CASSQDQGREQFF
clone_size: NA; j_call: TRBJ2-3; v_call: TRBV4-2; d_call: NA; cdr3_nt: TGTGCCAGCAGCCAAGAACTAGCCGAAAGCACAGATACGCAGTATTTT; cdr3_aa: CASSQELAESTDTQYF
clone_size: NA; j_call: TRBJ2-6; v_call: TRBV5-5; d_call: NA; cdr3_nt: TGTGCCAGCAGCCCCGGACACTCTGGGGCCAACGTCCTGACTTTC; cdr3_aa: CASSPGHSGANVLTF
clone_size: NA; j_call: TRBJ1-6; v_call: TRBV6-6; d_call: TRBD1; cdr3_nt: TGTGCCAGCCAGGACAGGGAAGGTTCACCCCTCCACTTT; cdr3_aa: CASQDREGSPLHF
clone_size: NA; j_call: TRBJ1-5; v_call: TRBV28; d_call: TRBD1; cdr3_nt: TGTGCCAGCAGCCCAGGGGGTTCGGGGGGCAATCAGCCCCAGCATTTT; cdr3_aa: CASSPGGSGGNQPQHF
clone_size: NA; j_call: TRBJ1-1; v_call: TRBV19; d_call: NA; cdr3_nt: TGTGCCAGTAGTAGTGGCTGGGGAGGTGGCACTGAAGCTTTCTTT; cdr3_aa: CASSSGWGGGTEAFF
clone_size: NA; j_call: TRBJ1-2; v_call: TRBV5-6; d_call: NA; cdr3_nt: TGTGCCAGCAGCTTGGCCAGGCAGGGTGGTGGCTACACCTTC; cdr3_aa: CASSLARQGGGYTF
clone_size: NA; j_call: TRBJ1-5; v_call: TRBV6-1; d_call: NA; cdr3_nt: TGTGCCACCATCGGAGGGGGGGGGCCCCAGCATTTT; cdr3_aa: CATIGGGGPQHF
clone_size: NA; j_call: TRBJ1-1; v_call: TRBV28; d_call: NA; cdr3_nt: TGTGCCAGCAGTTTGGACGAGACAGGAATTGAAGCTTTCTTT; cdr3_aa: CASSLDETGIEAFF
clone_size: NA; j_call: TRBJ1-2; v_call: TRBV4-2; d_call: NA; cdr3_nt: TGTGCCAGCAGCCAAGATCCCAGAGGACAAAGATATGGCTACACCTTC; cdr3_aa: CASSQDPRGQRYGYTF
clone_size: NA; j_call: TRBJ2-2; v_call: TRBV4-2; d_call: TRBD2; cdr3_nt: TGTGCCAGCAGCCAAGAGGGCGGGGGGAACACCGGGGAGCTGTTTTTT; cdr3_aa: CASSQEGGGNTGELFF
clone_size: NA; j_call: TRBJ1-2; v_call: TRBV5-6; d_call: TRBD1; cdr3_nt: TGTGCCAGCAGCTTGGGGACAGGGACCTATGGCTACACCTTC; cdr3_aa: CASSLGTGTYGYTF
clone_size: NA; j_call: TRBJ1-5; v_call: TRBV6-5; d_call: NA; cdr3_nt: TGTGCCAGCAGAACAGGGAATCAGCCCCAGCATTTT; cdr3_aa: CASRTGNQPQHF
clone_size: NA; j_call: TRBJ1-2; v_call: TRBV6-5; d_call: TRBD1; cdr3_nt: TGTGCCAGCAGTCCGGGACAGGGGGCTCATGGCTACACCTTC; cdr3_aa: CASSPGQGAHGYTF
clone_size: NA; j_call: TRBJ1-4; v_call: TRBV5-1; d_call: TRBD1; cdr3_nt: TGCGCCAGCAGCTTTTTTGGGCAGGGGGCAAATGAAAAACTGTTTTTT; cdr3_aa: CASSFFGQGANEKLFF
clone_size: NA; j_call: TRBJ1-4; v_call: TRBV5-4; d_call: TRBD1; cdr3_nt: TGTGCCAGCAGTGCACAGGGGGCGGATGAAAAACTGTTTTTT; cdr3_aa: CASSAQGADEKLFF
clone_size: NA; j_call: TRBJ2-7; v_call: TRBV29-1; d_call: NA; cdr3_nt: TGCAGCGTGGGCAGGGGATCCGGCTACGAGCAGTACTTC; cdr3_aa: CSVGRGSGYEQYF
clone_size: NA; j_call: TRBJ1-5; v_call: TRBV27; d_call: NA; cdr3_nt: TGTGCCAGCAGCCGGGATTTTGGTGGCAATCAGCCCCAGCATTTT; cdr3_aa: CASSRDFGGNQPQHF
clone_size: NA; j_call: TRBJ2-1; v_call: TRBV14; d_call: TRBD1; cdr3_nt: TGTGCCAGCAGCCCACAGGGGTTTGGGCTCCCCGGTAGGGAGCAGTTCTTC; cdr3_aa: CASSPQGFGLPGREQFF
clone_size: NA; j_call: TRBJ1-2; v_call: TRBV28; d_call: TRBD1; cdr3_nt: TGTGCCAGCAGCGTATATACAGGGGACTATGGCTACACCTTC; cdr3_aa: CASSVYTGDYGYTF
clone_size: NA; j_call: TRBJ1-4; v_call: TRBV2; d_call: TRBD1; cdr3_nt: TGTGCCAGCAGGTACAGGGGGCGCGTTGAAAAACTGTTTTTT; cdr3_aa: CASRYRGRVEKLFF
clone_size: NA; j_call: TRBJ2-7; v_call: TRBV4-1; d_call: NA; cdr3_nt: TGCGCCAGCAGCCAAGAACTCGCGTATTACGAGCAGTACTTC; cdr3_aa: CASSQELAYYEQYF
clone_size: NA; j_call: TRBJ2-3; v_call: TRBV6-6; d_call: TRBD2; cdr3_nt: TGTGCCAGCAGAACACTAGCGCGGGCGGGAGATACGCAGTATTTT; cdr3_aa: CASRTLARAGDTQYF
clone_size: few; j_call: TRBJ1-1; v_call: TRBV11-2; d_call: TRBD1; cdr3_nt: TGTGCCAGCAGCTTAGGGACAGGGAACACTGAAGCTTTCTTT; cdr3_aa: CASSLGTGNTEAFF
clone_size: NA; j_call: TRBJ1-1; v_call: TRBV6-5; d_call: NA; cdr3_nt: TGTGCCAGCACGGGTGCAGGGCGGAACACTGAAGCTTTCTTT; cdr3_aa: CASTGAGRNTEAFF
clone_size: NA; j_call: TRBJ1-5; v_call: TRBV7-8; d_call: NA; cdr3_nt: TGTGCCAGCAGCTTAGGAGGAGGGAATCAGCCCCAGCATTTT; cdr3_aa: CASSLGGGNQPQHF
clone_size: NA; j_call: TRBJ1-3; v_call: TRBV28; d_call: TRBD1; cdr3_nt: TGTGCCAGCAAGTTCGTGACAGGGGACGGAAACACCATATATTTT; cdr3_aa: CASKFVTGDGNTIYF
clone_size: NA; j_call: TRBJ1-6; v_call: TRBV4-2; d_call: NA; cdr3_nt: TGTGCCAGCAGCCATCAACAGAGCTCCTATAATTCACCCCTCCACTTT; cdr3_aa: CASSHQQSSYNSPLHF
clone_size: NA; j_call: TRBJ2-1; v_call: TRBV19; d_call: TRBD2; cdr3_nt: TGTGCCAGTAGTACGGGACTAGCGGGAGGGTCTTACAATGAGCAGTTCTTC; cdr3_aa: CASSTGLAGGSYNEQFF
clone_size: NA; j_call: TRBJ2-3; v_call: TRBV6-6; d_call: NA; cdr3_nt: TGTGCCAGCAGCCCCGGAGGTTCAGATACGCAGTATTTT; cdr3_aa: CASSPGGSDTQYF
clone_size: once; j_call: TRBJ2-5; v_call: TRBV6-1; d_call: TRBD2; cdr3_nt: TGTGCCAGCAGGACCGGGACTAGCAAAGAGACCCAGTACTTC; cdr3_aa: CASRTGTSKETQYF
clone_size: NA; j_call: TRBJ1-2; v_call: TRBV7-9; d_call: TRBD1; cdr3_nt: TGTGCCAGCAGCCCCTCCCCGACAGGGTTTGATAGTGGCTACACCTTC; cdr3_aa: CASSPSPTGFDSGYTF
clone_size: NA; j_call: TRBJ1-6; v_call: TRBV27; d_call: NA; cdr3_nt: TGTGCCAGCAGTTTCTTTTCTCCCCCTAGGGGCACCTATAATTCACCCCTCCACTTT; cdr3_aa: CASSFFSPPRGTYNSPLHF
clone_size: NA; j_call: TRBJ2-1; v_call: TRBV10-3; d_call: NA; cdr3_nt: TGTGCCATCAGTGAGCAGGTACTCTCCTACAATGAGCAGTTCTTC; cdr3_aa: CAISEQVLSYNEQFF
clone_size: NA; j_call: TRBJ2-7; v_call: TRBV18; d_call: TRBD1; cdr3_nt: TGTGCCAGCCAACAGGGGGGAAGCTCCTACGAGCAGTACTTC; cdr3_aa: CASQQGGSSYEQYF
clone_size: NA; j_call: TRBJ1-2; v_call: TRBV2; d_call: TRBD1; cdr3_nt: TGTGCCAGCAGATCGACAGGGTGGGTTTATGGCTACACCTTC; cdr3_aa: CASRSTGWVYGYTF
clone_size: once; j_call: TRBJ2-2; v_call: TRBV5-8; d_call: TRBD1; cdr3_nt: TGTGCCAGCAGCTTGTACGGGTTACAGGGGAAGGCCGGGGAGCTGTTTTTT; cdr3_aa: CASSLYGLQGKAGELFF
clone_size: NA; j_call: TRBJ2-7; v_call: TRBV4-1; d_call: NA; cdr3_nt: TGCGCCAGCAGCCAAGATCTCGTAACAGGGAGGGGCGAGCAGTACTTC; cdr3_aa: CASSQDLVTGRGEQYF
clone_size: NA; j_call: TRBJ1-5; v_call: TRBV30; d_call: TRBD1; cdr3_nt: TGTGCCTCCTCGACAGGGGATCTCAATCAGCCCCAGCATTTT; cdr3_aa: CASSTGDLNQPQHF
clone_size: NA; j_call: TRBJ1-4; v_call: TRBV6-6; d_call: NA; cdr3_nt: TGTGCCAGCAAAGGGGGGGTTGGAAATGAAAAACTGTTTTTT; cdr3_aa: CASKGGVGNEKLFF
clone_size: NA; j_call: TRBJ1-1; v_call: TRBV7-9; d_call: NA; cdr3_nt: TGTGCCAGCAGCGACCGGACTGTCACTGAAGCTTTCTTT; cdr3_aa: CASSDRTVTEAFF
clone_size: NA; j_call: TRBJ2-1; v_call: TRBV28; d_call: TRBD1; cdr3_nt: TGTGCCAGCAGTTTAACGACAGGGGGGGGATTGGGGCAGTTCTTC; cdr3_aa: CASSLTTGGGLGQFF
clone_size: NA; j_call: TRBJ1-6; v_call: TRBV28; d_call: NA; cdr3_nt: TGTGCCAGCAGTTTTCGTCTTTCACCCCTCCACTTT; cdr3_aa: CASSFRLSPLHF
clone_size: NA; j_call: TRBJ2-1; v_call: TRBV4-2; d_call: TRBD2; cdr3_nt: TGTGCCAGCAGTCCAAATAGCGGGGGGTTTTTCAATGAGCAGTTCTTC; cdr3_aa: CASSPNSGGFFNEQFF